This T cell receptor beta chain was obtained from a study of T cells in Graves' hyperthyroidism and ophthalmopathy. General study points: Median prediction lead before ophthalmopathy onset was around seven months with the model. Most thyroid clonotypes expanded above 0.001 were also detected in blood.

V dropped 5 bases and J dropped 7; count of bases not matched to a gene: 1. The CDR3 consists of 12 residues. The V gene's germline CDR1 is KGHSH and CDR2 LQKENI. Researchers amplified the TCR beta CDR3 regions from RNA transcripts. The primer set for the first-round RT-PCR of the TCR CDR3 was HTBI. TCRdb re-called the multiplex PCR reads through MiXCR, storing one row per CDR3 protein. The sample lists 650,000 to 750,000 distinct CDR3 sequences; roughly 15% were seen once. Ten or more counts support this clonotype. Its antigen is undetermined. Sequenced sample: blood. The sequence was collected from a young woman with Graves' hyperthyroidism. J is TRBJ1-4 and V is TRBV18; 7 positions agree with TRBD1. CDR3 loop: CASSRDSEKLFF. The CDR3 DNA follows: TGTGCCAGCTCAAGGGACAGTGAAAAACTGTTTTTT.